Presented here are 25 T cell receptor beta chains from one specimen sequenced in a study of T cell responses to AZD1222 COVID-19 vaccine. Generated by immunoSEQ multiplex PCR, the TCRdb table keeps only in-frame clones and is missing some. The sample comprises some 150,000 clones, around nine tenths of which are singletons, and over 4% rests with the top ten. The sample in question was peripheral blood, obtained 28 days after the second AZD1222 dose. These receptors came from an adult who received the AZD1222 COVID-19 vaccine.

The CDR3 DNA sequence: TGTGCCACCAGCAGCCTTAGGGGACAGGGGAACACCGGGGAGCTGTTTTTT. Translated, it gives CATSSLRGQGNTGELFF. This chain connects TRBV15 to TRBJ2-2, with TRBD1 matching over 9 bases. Germline values: CDR1 LNHNV, CDR2 YYDKDF (reference sequence). This CDR3 is built from 17 residues. With 3 bases clipped from V and 1 base from J, the junction kept 6 bases outside the gene matches.

The chain is built from TRBV24-1 and TRBJ2-1, with 7 bases identical to TRBD1. With 6 bases clipped from V and 2 bases from J, the junction kept 6 bases outside the gene matches. CDR3 size: 15 residues. Germline CDR1 and CDR2: KGHDR and SFDVKD. CDR3 sequence (DNA): TGTGCCACCAGTAAAGGGACAGAGGCCTACAATGAGCAGTTCTTC. The encoded protein is CATSKGTEAYNEQFF.

V usage is TRBV6-5 and J usage is TRBJ2-7; 10 bases are shared with TRBD2. V lost 6 bases and J lost 2; bases outside the gene matches: 7. The CDR3 length is 15 residues. Germline values: CDR1 MNHEY, CDR2 SVGAGI. CDR3 bases: TGTGCCAGCAGGGCTAGCGGGGGTACGGCCTACGAGCAGTACTTC. Translating it yields CASRASGGTAYEQYF.

The sample holds a few counts of this clone. The rearrangement joins TRBV5-4 to TRBJ1-1; D possibly corresponds to TRBD1 (5 bases). Germline V gene data show CDR1 as SGHNT and CDR2 as YYREEE (reference sequence). Trimming cost V 4 bases and J 4 bases, with 17 bases left between them. The CDR3 has 15 amino acids. CDR3 sequence (DNA): TGTGCCAGCAGCCACGGGACGGAGTCTATCACTGAAGCTTTCTTT. Encoded protein: CASSHGTESITEAFF. Full variable domain (missing parts from reference TRBV5-4 and TRBJ1-1): ETGVTQSPTHLIKTRGQQVTLRCSSQSGHNTVSWYQQALGQGPQFIFQYYREEENGRGNFPPRFSGLQFPNYSSELNVNALELDDSALYLCASSHGTESITEAFFGQGTRLTVV.

The chain joins TRBV6-5 to TRBJ1-2; 7 positions agree with TRBD1. CDR3 length: 13 amino acids. V trimming: 6 bases; J trimming: 8 bases; junction bases outside the gene matches: 9. The germline V gene encodes CDR1 MNHEY and CDR2 SVGAGI. The CDR3 DNA follows: TGTGCCAGCAGACAAGACAGGGACGGGGGCTACACCTTC. This translates into CASRQDRDGGYTF.

The rearrangement links TRBV6-5 to TRBJ1-1, with 9 bases that match TRBD1. Germline V gene sequence: CDR1 MNHEY, CDR2 SVGAGI. The CDR3 consists of 13 residues. Germline trimming cut 7 bases from V and 4 bases from J; bases unmatched to any gene: 4. CDR3 sequence (DNA): TGTGCCAGCATCCAGACAGGGGGCACTGAAGCTTTCTTT. It specifies CASIQTGGTEAFF.

The V and J genes are TRBV28 and TRBJ1-5; maybe TRBD1 (5 bases). From germline, CDR1 is MDHEN and CDR2 SYDVKM. Trimming removed 5 bases at V and 7 bases at J, with 15 bases between. The CDR3 extends over 14 amino acids. The CDR3 region is CASSQEGQGQPQHF. The CDR3 DNA follows: TGTGCCAGCAGTCAGGAAGGGCAGGGACAGCCCCAGCATTTT.

The gene calls are TRBV27 and TRBJ1-2; TRBD1 aligns across 9 bases. Trimming at V came to 5 bases and at J to 8 bases, leaving 18 bases not matched to a gene. In germline, CDR1 is MNHEY, CDR2 SMNVEV (reference sequence). This CDR3 spans 17 amino acids. CDR3 loop: CASSPQDRGRSVGGYTF. CDR3 DNA sequence: TGTGCCAGCAGTCCGCAGGACAGGGGCCGCAGTGTGGGGGGCTACACCTTC.

This chain uses TRBV18 with TRBJ2-7; D gene uncertain. The CDR3 sequence is 15 residues long. Trimming removed 4 bases at V and 0 bases at J, with 13 bases between. The V gene's germline CDR1 is KGHSH and CDR2 LQKENI. DNA of the CDR3: TGTGCCAGCTCACTAATGGGTCTGAGCTCCTACGAGCAGTACTTC. This codes for CASSLMGLSSYEQYF.

The chain employs TRBV5-1 and TRBJ2-3; D may match TRBD1 or TRBD2 (5 bases each). From germline, CDR1 is SGHRS and CDR2 YFSETQ. The CDR3 covers 17 residues. V lost 4 bases and J 3 bases, leaving 21 bases between the germline ends. The chain's CDR3 is CASSRSGTPTPTDTQYF. CDR3 in DNA: TGCGCCAGCAGCCGATCCGGGACCCCGACCCCTACAGATACGCAGTATTTT. The complete variable domain, with remaining parts taken from reference TRBV5-1 and TRBJ2-3, reads KAGVTQTPRYLIKTRGQQVTLSCSPISGHRSVSWYQQTPGQGLQFLFEYFSETQRNKGNFPGRFSGRQFSNSRSEMNVSTLELGDSALYLCASSRSGTPTPTDTQYFGPGTRLTVL.

V is TRBV7-8 and J is TRBJ2-3, with 7 positions matching TRBD2. V lost 5 bases and J lost 2; bases outside the gene matches: 7. This CDR3 contains 15 residues. The germline V gene encodes CDR1 SGHVS and CDR2 FQNEAQ. CDR3 nucleotide sequence: TGTGCCAGCAGCCCCGCCGGGGACTACACAGATACGCAGTATTTT. Protein: CASSPAGDYTDTQYF.

The chain combines TRBV7-8 with TRBJ2-7; 8 nucleotides align to TRBD1. With V trimmed by 5 bases and J by 5 bases, 11 bases remained unmatched. In germline, CDR1 is SGHVS, CDR2 FQNEAQ. The CDR3 is 15 amino acids. This chain's CDR3 is CASSPVDRGHDEQYF. CDR3 bases: TGTGCCAGCAGCCCGGTCGACAGGGGTCACGACGAGCAGTACTTC.

V gene TRBV5-4 combines with J gene TRBJ1-3; D unclear. Germline V CDR1 and CDR2: SGHNT, YYREEE (reference sequence). The CDR3 sequence is 15 residues long. The V end was cut by 2 bases, the J end by 3 bases, with 12 bases between. In DNA, the CDR3 is TGTGCCAGCAGCTTAGGTTCGGCTCTTGGAAACACCATATATTTT. It translates to CASSLGSALGNTIYF. Full variable domain (outside the CDR3, taken from reference TRBV5-4 and TRBJ1-3): ETGVTQSPTHLIKTRGQQVTLRCSSQSGHNTVSWYQQALGQGPQFIFQYYREEENGRGNFPPRFSGLQFPNYSSELNVNALELDDSALYLCASSLGSALGNTIYFGEGSWLTVV.

V is TRBV2 and J is TRBJ2-7; TRBD2 matches at 10 bases. CDR1 is SNHLY, CDR2 FYNNEI, per germline. This CDR3 is built from 13 residues. Trimming at V came to 8 bases and at J to 8 bases, leaving 9 bases not matched to a gene. The CDR3 sequence: CASASGGEKKQYF. For the CDR3, the DNA is TGTGCCAGCGCTAGCGGGGGTGAGAAGAAGCAGTACTTC.

The chain couples TRBV12-5 to TRBJ2-2, with a weak D call TRBD1 (5 bases). The CDR3 runs to 16 residues. The V gene lost 2 bases and the J gene lost 6 bases, with 16 bases spanning the gap. Per the germline V gene, CDR1 is LGHNT and CDR2 is FRNRAP. CDR3 residues: CASGLPDSRPAGELFF. CDR3 coding DNA: TGTGCTAGTGGTTTGCCCGACAGTAGGCCCGCCGGGGAGCTGTTTTTT.

This clone was observed a few times. The V and J genes are TRBV7-9 and TRBJ1-6; 8 nucleotides match TRBD1. J lost 11 bases, V lost 4 bases, and 4 bases had no gene match. Germline-derived CDR1 and CDR2 are SEHNR and FQNEAQ (reference sequence). This CDR3 has 13 amino acids. CDR3 protein: CASSSTGVAPLHF. In DNA form, the CDR3 reads TGTGCCAGCAGCTCGACAGGGGTAGCACCCCTCCACTTT.

In DNA, the CDR3 is TGTGCCAGCTCACCTAATACAGGGGTCGAAGCTTTCTTT. This encodes CASSPNTGVEAFF. The chain is built from TRBV18 and TRBJ1-1, with 7 bases lining up with TRBD1. Trimming cost V 3 bases and J 8 bases; bases outside gene matches: 6. This CDR3 has 13 residues. Per germline, CDR1 KGHSH and CDR2 LQKENI.

The chain links TRBV3-1 (or the pseudogene TRBV3-2) to TRBJ1-3; D call uncertain. V lost 5 bases and J lost 0, with 11 bases in between. CDR1 is LGHDT and CDR2 is YNNKEL in the germline V gene (reference sequence). The CDR3 totals 15 residues. The CDR3 coding sequence is TGTGCCAGCAGCTTCGGCGGGGACTCTGGAAACACCATATATTTT. Translated: CASSFGGDSGNTIYF.

J is TRBJ2-3 and V is TRBV10-3; 10 nucleotides align to TRBD2. Germline V CDR1 and CDR2: ENHRY, SYGVKD. The CDR3 loop spans 17 amino acids. V shed 2 bases, J shed 1 base, and the junction held 6 bases outside the gene matches. The DNA of the CDR3 is TGTGCCATCAGTGAGGGGACGAGCGGGGGGGGCACAGATACGCAGTATTTT. Translating it yields CAISEGTSGGGTDTQYF.

This chain uses TRBV7-9 with TRBJ1-1; D gene unclear. Germline CDR1 reads SEHNR; CDR2 reads FQNEAQ (reference sequence). V was clipped by 2 bases and J by 5 bases, with 0 bases between them. CDR3 length equals 10 residues. The CDR3 here is CASSLTEAFF. The DNA of the CDR3 is TGTGCCAGCAGCTTAACTGAAGCTTTCTTT.

The sample holds a few counts of this clone. This chain's CDR3 is CASSLEENEKLFF. Written as DNA, the CDR3 is TGTGCCAGCAGTTTAGAAGAAAATGAAAAACTGTTTTTT. The V and J genes are TRBV12-3 or TRBV12-4 and TRBJ1-4; D is uncertain. Trimming removed 1 base from V and 5 bases from J, with 5 bases in between. The length of the CDR3 is 13 residues.

V is TRBV2 and J is TRBJ2-5, with a weak D call TRBD2 (6 bases). From germline, CDR1 is SNHLY and CDR2 FYNNEI. V was shortened by 8 bases and J by 4 bases, with 11 bases between the two germline ends. The CDR3 loop spans 12 amino acids. CDR3 amino acids: CASSPGGETQYF. The CDR3 bases are TGTGCCAGCTCTCCCGGGGGAGAGACCCAGTACTTC.

The chain employs TRBV7-9 and TRBJ1-2, with 7 bases lining up with TRBD1. V dropped 5 bases and J dropped 5; count of bases not matched to a gene: 5. The CDR3 is 13 residues long. CDR1 and CDR2 (germline): SEHNR, FQNEAQ (reference sequence). Written as DNA, the CDR3 is TGTGCCAGCAGCCCAGGGGGGAAATATGGCTACACCTTC. Its translation: CASSPGGKYGYTF.

The CDR3 sequence: CASSPPKDRGEAFF. The CDR3, as DNA: TGTGCCAGCTCACCGCCAAAGGACAGGGGAGAAGCTTTCTTT. This sequence joins TRBV18 and TRBJ1-1, with TRBD1 matching 9 bases. This CDR3 is built from 14 residues. Germline assignment: CDR1 KGHSH and CDR2 LQKENI. V gave up 3 bases and J gave up 8 bases; unmatched junction bases: 7.

This chain connects TRBV19 to TRBJ2-3; D not resolved. In germline, CDR1 is LNHDA, CDR2 SQIVND (reference sequence). Trimming took off 3 bases at V and 5 bases at J, with 15 bases between the two ends. This CDR3 has 15 amino acids. The CDR3 protein is CASSISQPTQDTQYF. As DNA, the CDR3 is TGTGCCAGTAGTATTTCTCAGCCCACTCAAGATACGCAGTATTTT.